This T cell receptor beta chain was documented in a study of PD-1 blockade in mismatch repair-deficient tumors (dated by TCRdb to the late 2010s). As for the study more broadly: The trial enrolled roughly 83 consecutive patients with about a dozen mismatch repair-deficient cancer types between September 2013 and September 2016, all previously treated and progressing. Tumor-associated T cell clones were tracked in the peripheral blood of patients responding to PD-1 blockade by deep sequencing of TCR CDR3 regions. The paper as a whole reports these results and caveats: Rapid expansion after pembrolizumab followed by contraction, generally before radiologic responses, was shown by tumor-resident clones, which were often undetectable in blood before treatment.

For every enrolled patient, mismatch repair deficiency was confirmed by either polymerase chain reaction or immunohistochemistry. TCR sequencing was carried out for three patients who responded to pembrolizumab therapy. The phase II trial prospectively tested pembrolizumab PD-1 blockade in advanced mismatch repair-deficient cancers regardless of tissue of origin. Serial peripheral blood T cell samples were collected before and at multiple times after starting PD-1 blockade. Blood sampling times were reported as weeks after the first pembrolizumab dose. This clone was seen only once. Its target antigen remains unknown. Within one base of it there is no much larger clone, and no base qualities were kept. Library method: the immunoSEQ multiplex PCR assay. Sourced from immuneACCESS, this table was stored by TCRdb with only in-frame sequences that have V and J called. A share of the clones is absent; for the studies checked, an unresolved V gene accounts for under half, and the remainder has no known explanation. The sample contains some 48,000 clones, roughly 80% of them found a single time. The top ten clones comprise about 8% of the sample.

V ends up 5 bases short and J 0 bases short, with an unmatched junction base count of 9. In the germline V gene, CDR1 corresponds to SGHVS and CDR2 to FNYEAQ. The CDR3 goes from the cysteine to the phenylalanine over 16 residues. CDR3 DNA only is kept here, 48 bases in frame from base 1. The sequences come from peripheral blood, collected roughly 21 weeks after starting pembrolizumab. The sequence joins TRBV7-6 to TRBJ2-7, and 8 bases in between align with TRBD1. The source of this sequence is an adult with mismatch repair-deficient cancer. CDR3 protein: CASSAEPGTGSYEQYF. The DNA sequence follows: TGTGCCAGCAGCGCCGAACCCGGGACAGGCTCCTACGAGCAGTACTTC.